This T cell receptor beta chain was recovered during a study of blood T cell repertoires in COVID-19. Turning to the study itself: Material from acute and convalescent COVID-19 was sourced from the United States, Italy and Spain. PBMCs, B-cell-depleted T cells, or T cells provided the cDNA or gDNA that made up the material.

The trim removed 7 bases at V and 15 bases at J, leaving 16 bases unmatched. Germline values: CDR1 MDHEN, CDR2 SYDVKM. The CDR3 has 15 amino acids. This clone was detected once. Authors' processing steps: By means of reference gene primer amplification, nucleated cell counts were estimated. Profiled with immunoSEQ multiplex PCR; TCRdb holds only in-frame clones, not every one. V, J and clone size are those of that table, while D and trimming were read from the DNA. The table lists some 100,000 clones, about 89% of them singletons. This clonotype was obtained from a human donor with acute or convalescent COVID-19. The donor label of this sample is uncertain. V usage is TRBV28 and J usage is TRBJ1-6; 9 bases are shared with TRBD1. Specimen: peripheral blood. CDR3 DNA: TGTGCCAGCACCGACCTACAGGGGGCGTATTTTCTCCTCCACTTT. Amino acid sequence: CASTDLQGAYFLLHF.